This entry lists 17 T cell receptor beta chains sequenced from one sample in a study of T cell repertoires in cytomegalovirus infection. TCRdb redid the calling of the reads with MiXCR, one entry per CDR3 protein. The sample shows under 800,000 distinct CDR3 sequences, 20% to 25% of them seen only once. The sequenced sample consisted of CD8+ T cells from PBMCs. All receptors derive from a human donor in good health (CMV status not recorded). Some clones in this sample may be carry-over from other donors' samples.

With respect to this clonotype: Just one base apart from a much larger clone, this may be a read error. This chain joins TRBV28 and TRBJ2-4, with 8 bases lining up with TRBD1. Per germline, CDR1 MDHEN and CDR2 SYDVKM. V lost 2 bases, J lost 7 bases, and 7 bases stayed unmatched. The CDR3 runs to 15 residues. The CDR3, as DNA: TGTGCCAGCAGTTTAGGGGCAGGGGGCGCGAACATTCAGTACTTC. It specifies CASSLGAGGANIQYF.

The chain has TRBV27 and TRBJ2-1; D gene uncertain. V was shortened by 5 bases and J by 5 bases, with 19 bases between the two germline ends. CDR1 and CDR2 from the germline V gene are MNHEY and SMNVEV (reference sequence). The CDR3 extends over 16 amino acids. The CDR3 loop is CASSKQPPPTHNEQFF. The CDR3 region has the DNA TGTGCCAGCAGTAAGCAGCCACCCCCAACCCACAATGAGCAGTTCTTC.

The chain links TRBV20-1 to TRBJ2-7, with 8 nucleotides matching TRBD1. The CDR3 runs 14 residues. Looked up from germline, CDR1 is DFQATT and CDR2 is SNEGSKA (reference sequence). Germline trimming cut 0 bases from V and 5 bases from J; bases unmatched to any gene: 6. The CDR3 region is CSARDRAGGNEQYF. The CDR3 DNA reads TGCAGTGCTAGAGATCGGGCAGGGGGCAACGAGCAGTACTTC.

This clonotype was detected ten times or more. This chain joins TRBV7-8 and TRBJ2-3; 9 bases map to TRBD2. This CDR3 region has 16 residues. Germline CDR1 and CDR2: SGHVS and FQNEAQ. The V segment lost 1 base and the J segment 1 base; nucleotides outside the gene matches: 3. Written as DNA, the CDR3 is TGTGCCAGCAGCTTAGGGGCTAGCGGGGGCACAGATACGCAGTATTTT. Encoded protein: CASSLGASGGTDTQYF.

The rearrangement uses TRBV28 and TRBJ1-1; 7 nucleotides match TRBD1. There are 16 residues in the CDR3. In germline, CDR1 is MDHEN, CDR2 SYDVKM. The V segment lost 6 bases and the J segment 1 base; nucleotides outside the gene matches: 11. DNA for the CDR3: TGTGCCAGCAGCCTTGACAGGGAAAGGAGGAACACTGAAGCTTTCTTT. Protein sequence: CASSLDRERRNTEAFF. The full variable domain, in which reference TRBV28 and TRBJ1-1 provide the parts outside the CDR3, is DVKVTQSSRYLVKRTGEKVFLECVQDMDHENMFWYRQDPGLGLRLIYFSYDVKMKEKGDIPEGYSVSREKKERFSLILESASTNQTSMYLCASSLDRERRNTEAFFGQGTRLTVV.

This clonotype has only a few counts. The V call is TRBV6-6, the J call TRBJ2-1; TRBD2 agrees at 8 bases. The CDR3 totals 12 residues. The trim removed 7 bases at V and 6 bases at J, leaving 2 bases unmatched. CDR1 and CDR2 from the germline V gene are MNHNY and SVGAGI (reference sequence). CDR3 nucleotides: TGTGCCAGCACCGCGGGGGGCAATGAGCAGTTCTTC. It encodes CASTAGGNEQFF.

The sample holds many counts of this clonotype. The V and J genes are TRBV7-6 and TRBJ2-5, with TRBD2 matching 8 bases. Germline CDR1 and CDR2: SGHVS and FNYEAQ. This CDR3 has 17 residues. The J segment lost 2 bases and the V segment lost 5 bases, leaving 13 bases of the junction unmatched. CDR3 nucleotide sequence: TGTGCCAGCAGCCCCGGAACTAGCGGACAACCTCAAGAGACCCAGTACTTC. Amino acid sequence: CASSPGTSGQPQETQYF.

V and J are TRBV7-4 and TRBJ2-1; TRBD2 matches 7 bases. Looked up from germline, CDR1 is SGHVT and CDR2 is SQSDAQ. The CDR3 sequence is 15 residues long. Trimming took 3 bases from V and 6 from J; bases not matched to a gene: 8. This CDR3 reads CASSFGAGESNEQFF. The CDR3 DNA reads as TGTGCCAGCAGCTTTGGGGCGGGGGAGAGCAATGAGCAGTTCTTC.

The V and J genes are TRBV4-1 and TRBJ1-1, with 9 nucleotides matching TRBD1. Per the germline V gene, CDR1 is MGHRA and CDR2 is YSYEKL. Trimming took 6 bases from V and 4 from J; bases not matched to a gene: 6. The CDR3 is 14 amino acids. The CDR3 DNA is TGCGCCAGCAGTACCGGACAGGGGAGCACTGAAGCTTTCTTT. Translation: CASSTGQGSTEAFF.

The chain carries TRBV5-1 and TRBJ2-1; D possibly corresponds to TRBD1 (6 bases). The V gene lost 2 bases and the J gene lost 4 bases, with 13 bases spanning the gap. The CDR3 runs 15 residues. Germline V CDR1 and CDR2: SGHRS, YFSETQ. CDR3 in amino acids: CASSFWDIGYNEQFF. Here the CDR3 DNA reads TGCGCCAGCAGCTTTTGGGACATCGGGTACAATGAGCAGTTCTTC. The entire variable domain, with the rest obtained from reference TRBV5-1 and TRBJ2-1, is as follows: KAGVTQTPRYLIKTRGQQVTLSCSPISGHRSVSWYQQTPGQGLQFLFEYFSETQRNKGNFPGRFSGRQFSNSRSEMNVSTLELGDSALYLCASSFWDIGYNEQFFGPGTRLTVL.

This chain links TRBV20-1 with TRBJ2-1; 9 bases line up with TRBD2. Unmatched junction bases numbered 12, after V lost 1 base and J lost 8 bases. Germline-derived CDR1 and CDR2 are DFQATT and SNEGSKA (reference sequence). The CDR3 is 16 residues long. In DNA, the CDR3 is TGCAGTGCTAGAGGCCTGGTGGCGGGGGGGCGGGATGAGCAGTTCTTC. Translation gives CSARGLVAGGRDEQFF.

In its sample, this clonotype was seen once. V usage is TRBV20-1 and J usage is TRBJ1-2; 8 bases align to TRBD1. The CDR3 is 13 amino acids. The junction had 6 bases not matched to a gene; V was cut back by 6 bases and J by 3 bases. The germline gives CDR1 DFQATT, CDR2 SNEGSKA (reference sequence). The CDR3 protein is CSANDRGDYGYTF. The CDR3 bases are TGCAGTGCAAATGACAGGGGTGACTATGGCTACACCTTC.

CDR3 DNA: TGTGCCATTAGACCGGGACTATCATGGGAAAACATTCAGTACTTC. Protein sequence: CAIRPGLSWENIQYF. The chain recombines TRBV28 with TRBJ2-4; 7 bases are shared with TRBD2. V lost 10 bases, J lost 5 bases, and 14 bases stayed unmatched. The germline CDR1 and CDR2 sequences are MDHEN and SYDVKM. The CDR3 is 15 residues long.

The V gene is TRBV27, the J gene TRBJ1-2; 8 positions agree with TRBD1. CDR1 and CDR2 from the germline V gene are MNHEY and SMNVEV (reference sequence). After removal of 2 bases from V and 7 bases from J, the junction contained 9 bases not matched to a gene. The CDR3 consists of 15 residues. DNA for the CDR3: TGTGCCAGCAGTTTAATGGGCAGGGGGCATAGTGGCTACACCTTC. Its protein product is CASSLMGRGHSGYTF.

The rearrangement joins TRBV13 to TRBJ2-1; 9 bases are a match to TRBD2. CDR1 is PRHDT and CDR2 is FYEKMQ in the germline V gene (reference sequence). The J segment lost 8 bases and the V segment lost 3 bases, leaving 5 bases of the junction unmatched. CDR3 length: 14 amino acids. CDR3 nucleotide sequence: TGTGCCAGCAGCTTCGGGCGGGGGGGTGATGAGCAGTTCTTC. It codes for CASSFGRGGDEQFF.

This clonotype was observed a few times. This chain uses TRBV12-3 or TRBV12-4 with TRBJ2-7; D might be TRBD2 (5 bases). The CDR3 is 12 amino acids. Trimming removed 3 bases at V and 11 bases at J, with 14 bases between. The CDR3 is CASSLAHRGKYF. For the CDR3, the DNA is TGTGCCAGCAGTTTGGCGCATAGAGGGAAGTACTTC.

At least ten counts were recorded for this clonotype. The chain combines TRBV7-9 with TRBJ2-1; 12 bases map to TRBD2. Germline values: CDR1 SEHNR, CDR2 FQNEAQ (reference sequence). V gave up 5 bases and J gave up 7 bases; unmatched junction bases: 3. CDR3 length: 14 residues. CDR3 in amino acids: CASSQTSGGNEQFF. DNA of the CDR3: TGTGCCAGCAGCCAAACTAGCGGGGGGAATGAGCAGTTCTTC.